This record concerns one TCR beta chain sequence. There is no known antigen for this receptor. Within one base of it there is no much larger clone, and no base qualities were kept. Receptors were amplified or captured by RACE. Sequencing relied on a NextSeq 500. During library preparation, unique molecular identifiers were attached to individual cDNA molecules so that TCRs could be counted in a quantitative, reproducible way. Each blood RNA sample was used to sequence both TCR alpha and TCR beta chains. The study's own analysis went as follows. Samples had a median of about 96,000 TCRs, with a range from about 23,224 to 750,000. V, J and CDR3 annotation of the TCR reads was carried out using the Decombinator software suite. Every sample was subsampled to the same number of TCRs (28,000) for the PS versus PT1 abundance plots. TCRs were defined as expanded if absent before sensitization and observed at least eight times at the 2-week time point. TCRdb redid the processing of the public reads, applying fastp at Q25 and MiXCR, and retained in-frame beta chains. Entries are consolidated by CDR3 protein sequence, retaining the most common genes and DNA. These V and J calls are TCRdb output, not the study's own analysis. This sample comprises more than 45,000 distinct CDR3 sequences, roughly 12% of them detected only once. Roughly 2.3% of the sample is in the top ten clones.

The data originate from a study of human T cells and chemical hapten exposure (dated by TCRdb to the early 2020s). Some background on the complete study: For sensitization, 2% DPC in acetone was applied to a roughly 2 cm by roughly 2 cm area of upper inner arm skin. Throughout the study period of 20 to 25 weeks, patients also received therapeutic DPC doses to the scalp every week. This study followed changes in the peripheral blood TCR repertoire in vivo during primary and secondary sensitization of alopecia patients to the hapten diphenylcyclopropenone (DPC). Blood was sampled from patients pre-sensitization (week 0) and at 2, 6 and about 24 weeks after DPC sensitization. For TCR sequencing, blood came from approximately 29 alopecia patients at anywhere from one to four time points (pre-sensitization, 2, 6 and 24 weeks). Alopecia areata with under or over 50% scalp involvement, alopecia totalis and alopecia universalis were represented in the patient cohort, which was mostly female. Libraries were combined into a pool for sequencing, and differences in TCR yield between samples came mainly from small differences in library volumes within the pool. Patch testing on the upper back used Finn chambers containing 0.01% DPC, with scoring done after 6 days according to International Contact Dermatitis Research Group standards. The paper as a whole reports these results and caveats: Repeated subsampling changed both the strength of the expansion versus patch-test correlation and the threshold at which the correlation became significant. DPC sensitization did not change how many TCRs were above 1 in 1000 frequency, and no evidence was found of alterations in global repertoire structure. All patients had alopecia, a presumed autoimmune disease, so their immune response might differ from that of healthy individuals. Expanded TCRs formed significantly more large CDR3 similarity clusters than pre-sensitization or healthy control sets, consistent with antigen-driven responses. A positive correlation was found between the number of PT1 expanded TCRs and patch test score, with significance reached at thresholds 8, 16 and 32 but not 4.

The sample's time point label is to be understood as: patch test 3, about 24 weeks after DPC sensitization. This specimen's treatment or condition label, interpreted: therapeutic diphenylcyclopropenone sensitization with weekly scalp DPC. At each patch-test visit, blood was drawn before the patch test was applied. Patients were eligible if aged 18 to 70, diagnosed with alopecia and judged suitable for DPC therapy, and pregnant patients were excluded. Total RNA was isolated from unfractionated whole blood collected in Tempus Blood RNA tubes. The sequence was obtained from a young man with alopecia areata. Some clones in this sample may be carry-over from other donors' samples. The sample consisted of whole blood, taken in connection with sensitization to the hapten diphenylcyclopropenone (DPC).

Read as DNA, the sequence is TGTGCCAGCAGCTTAGGCACTAGCGGCGCAGATACGCAGTATTTT. This gives the protein CASSLGTSGADTQYF. The chain links TRBV7-9 with TRBJ2-3; 8 nucleotides in the junction match TRBD2. Based on the germline V gene (reference sequence), the CDR1 and CDR2 sequences are SEHNR and FQNEAQ. From its cysteine to its phenylalanine, the CDR3 spans 15 amino acids. Only CDR3 DNA remains: 45 bases, in frame from the first base. Compared with germline, V lacks 1 base and J lacks 4 bases; bases without a gene match: 4.